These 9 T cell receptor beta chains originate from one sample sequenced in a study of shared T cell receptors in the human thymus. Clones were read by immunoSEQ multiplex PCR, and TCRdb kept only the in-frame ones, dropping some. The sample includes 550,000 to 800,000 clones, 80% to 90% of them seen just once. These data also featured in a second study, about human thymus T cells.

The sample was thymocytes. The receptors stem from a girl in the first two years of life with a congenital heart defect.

The DNA for the CDR3 is TGTGCCAGCTCACCATCATTTTCCGGGGTTCCCACAGATACGCAGTATTTT. As protein: CASSPSFSGVPTDTQYF. The V call is TRBV18, the J call TRBJ2-3, with D perhaps matching TRBD2 (5 bases). Deletions cut 2 bases from V and 2 bases from J, with 17 bases between. CDR1 and CDR2 from the germline V gene are KGHSH and LQKENI. The CDR3 consists of 17 residues.

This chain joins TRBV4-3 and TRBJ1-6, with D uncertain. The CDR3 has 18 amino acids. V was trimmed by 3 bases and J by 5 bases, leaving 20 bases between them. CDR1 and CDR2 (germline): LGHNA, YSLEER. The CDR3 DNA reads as TGCGCCAGCAGCCACAACCAAGGAGGGTCCCTAAATAATTCACCCCTCCACTTT. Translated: CASSHNQGGSLNNSPLHF.

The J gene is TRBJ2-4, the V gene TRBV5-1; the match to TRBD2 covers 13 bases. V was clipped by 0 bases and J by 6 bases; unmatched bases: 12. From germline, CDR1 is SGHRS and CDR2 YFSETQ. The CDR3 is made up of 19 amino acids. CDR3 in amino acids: CASSLERELAGGRANIQYF. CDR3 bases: TGCGCCAGCAGCTTGGAGCGTGAACTAGCGGGGGGGCGGGCAAACATTCAGTACTTC. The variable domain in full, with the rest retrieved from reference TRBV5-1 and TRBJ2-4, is KAGVTQTPRYLIKTRGQQVTLSCSPISGHRSVSWYQQTPGQGLQFLFEYFSETQRNKGNFPGRFSGRQFSNSRSEMNVSTLELGDSALYLCASSLERELAGGRANIQYFGAGTRLSVL.

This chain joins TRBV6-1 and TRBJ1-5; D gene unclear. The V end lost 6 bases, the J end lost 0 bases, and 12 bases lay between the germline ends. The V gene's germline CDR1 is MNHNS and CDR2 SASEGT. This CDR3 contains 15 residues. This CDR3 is CASRATEYSNQPQHF. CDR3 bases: TGTGCCAGCAGGGCAACAGAATATAGCAATCAGCCCCAGCATTTT.

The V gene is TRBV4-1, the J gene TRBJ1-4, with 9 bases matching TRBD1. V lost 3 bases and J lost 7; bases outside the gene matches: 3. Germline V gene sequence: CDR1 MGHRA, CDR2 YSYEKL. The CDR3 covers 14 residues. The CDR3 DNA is TGCGCCAGCAGCCACCGACAGGGGGGTGAAAAACTGTTTTTT. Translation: CASSHRQGGEKLFF.

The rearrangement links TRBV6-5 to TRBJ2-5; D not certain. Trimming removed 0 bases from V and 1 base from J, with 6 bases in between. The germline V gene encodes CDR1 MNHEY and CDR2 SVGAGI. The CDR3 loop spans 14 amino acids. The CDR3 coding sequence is TGTGCCAGCAGTTACTCGTATCGCCAAGAGACCCAGTACTTC. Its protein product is CASSYSYRQETQYF.

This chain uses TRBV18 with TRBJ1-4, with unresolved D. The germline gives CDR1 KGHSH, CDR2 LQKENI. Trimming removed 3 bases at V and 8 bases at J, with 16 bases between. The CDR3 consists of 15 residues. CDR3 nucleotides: TGTGCCAGCTCACCCCGGGAAAGTGCCAGGGAAAAACTGTTTTTT. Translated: CASSPRESAREKLFF.

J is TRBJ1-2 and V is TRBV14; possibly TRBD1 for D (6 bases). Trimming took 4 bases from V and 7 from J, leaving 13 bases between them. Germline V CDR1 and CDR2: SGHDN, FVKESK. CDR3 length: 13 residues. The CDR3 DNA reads TGTGCCAGCAGCCCCTACATAGGGGGTGGCTACACCTTC. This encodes CASSPYIGGGYTF.

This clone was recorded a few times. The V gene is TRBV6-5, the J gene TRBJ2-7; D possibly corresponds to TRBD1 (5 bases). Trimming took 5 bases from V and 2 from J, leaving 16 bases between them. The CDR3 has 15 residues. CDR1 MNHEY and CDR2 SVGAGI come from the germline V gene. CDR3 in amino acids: CASSPLADIPYEQYF. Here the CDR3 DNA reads TGTGCCAGCAGTCCCCTGGCGGACATTCCCTACGAGCAGTACTTC.